A single sample is the source of the 6 T cell receptor beta chains below, sequenced in a study of blood T cell repertoires in COVID-19. Profiling relied on immunoSEQ multiplex PCR, and the TCRdb table lists in-frame clones only, not all of them. The table lists over 250,000 clones, 70% to 85% of them singletons. Material for sequencing was peripheral blood. Receptor source: a woman at least 80 years old with acute or convalescent COVID-19.

The V gene is TRBV19, the J gene TRBJ1-6, with D unresolved. Germline V lookup: CDR1 LNHDA, CDR2 SQIVND (reference sequence). V dropped 2 bases and J dropped 0 bases, with 8 bases sitting between them. The CDR3 runs to 16 residues. CDR3 sequence reads: CASSIKESSYNSPLHF. CDR3 nucleotides: TGTGCCAGTAGTATAAAGGAGAGCTCCTATAATTCACCCCTCCACTTT. The variable domain in full, completed from reference TRBV19 and TRBJ1-6, reads DGGITQSPKYLFRKEGQNVTLSCEQNLNHDAMYWYRQDPGQGLRLIYYSQIVNDFQKGDIAEGYSVSREKKESFPLTVTSAQKNPTAFYLCASSIKESSYNSPLHFGNGTRLTVT.

Details on this clone: Other DNA sequences in the same sample also yield this CDR3. The rearrangement uses TRBV27 and TRBJ1-1, with TRBD1 matching 7 bases. Germline lookup yields CDR1 MNHEY and CDR2 SMNVEV (reference sequence). The CDR3 runs 14 residues. Unmatched junction bases numbered 7, after V lost 7 bases and J lost 2 bases. This chain's CDR3 is CASTRTGSNTEAFF. In DNA form, the CDR3 reads TGTGCCAGCACCCGGACAGGAAGCAACACTGAAGCTTTCTTT.

The rearrangement links TRBV11-1 to TRBJ2-5; TRBD2 matches 11 bases. This CDR3 region has 16 residues. Germline V gives CDR1 SGHAT, CDR2 FQDESV (reference sequence). J gave up 0 bases and V 4 bases, and 4 bases lay outside the gene matches. The CDR3 loop is CASSSLAGGNQETQYF. The CDR3 DNA follows: TGTGCCAGCAGCTCGTTAGCGGGGGGGAACCAAGAGACCCAGTACTTC.

J is TRBJ1-6 and V is TRBV27; possibly TRBD1 for D (6 bases). Germline loops: CDR1 MNHEY, CDR2 SMNVEV (reference sequence). The V gene lost 0 bases and the J gene lost 0 bases, with 18 bases spanning the gap. This CDR3 spans 20 amino acids. The CDR3 sequence: CASSLSRKGGTFSYNSPLHF. The CDR3 DNA is TGTGCCAGCAGTTTATCGAGAAAGGGGGGGACTTTCTCCTATAATTCACCCCTCCACTTT.

This chain uses TRBV2 with TRBJ1-3, with D unclear. V was clipped by 4 bases and J by 3 bases, with 4 bases between them. Per germline, CDR1 SNHLY and CDR2 FYNNEI. This CDR3 has 12 amino acids. The CDR3 region has the DNA TGTGCCAGCAGTGTTTATGGAAACACCATATATTTT. This gives the protein CASSVYGNTIYF.

The chain carries TRBV6-1 and TRBJ2-7; D is unresolved. V lost 3 bases and J 2 bases, leaving 11 bases between the germline ends. Germline V gene data show CDR1 as MNHNS and CDR2 as SASEGT. CDR3 size: 14 residues. In DNA, the CDR3 is TGTGCCAGCAGTGATAGAGGATCAGCCTACGAGCAGTACTTC. It translates to CASSDRGSAYEQYF.